This TCR beta chain was recorded in a study of kidney transplant recipient with SARS-CoV-2 infection. CDR1 SGHTS and CDR2 YDEGEE come from the germline V gene. This CDR3 is 16 amino acids long. A note on this clonotype: One base away lies a much larger clone, so this may be a sequencing read error.

Using its own MiXCR run on the reads, TCRdb lists one record per CDR3 protein. The repertoire holds fewer than 250,000 distinct CDR3 sequences, with 25% to 30% as singletons. The clonotype comes from a young adult male patient who had COVID-19 and was a kidney transplant recipient. T cells may partly derive from the graft donor. The chain uses TRBV5-8 and TRBJ1-2; D not certain. The sample in question was a blood sample, obtained at baseline and on day 111 from a kidney transplant recipient. CDR3 sequence reads: CASRLFHPRKTYDYTF. As DNA, the CDR3 is TGTGCCAGCCGCTTATTTCATCCACGAAAGACCTATGACTACACCTTC.